The 10 T cell receptor beta chains below come from one sample, sequenced in a study of blood T cell repertoires in COVID-19. TCRdb keeps only in-frame clones here, not all; method: immunoSEQ multiplex PCR. Of 150,000 to 170,000 clones detected, about 80% appear once; the ten largest clones hold over 25%. The sequencing input was peripheral blood. The receptors were sampled from a woman aged 55-75 years with acute or convalescent COVID-19.

The chain links TRBV28 to TRBJ1-6; D not resolved. The V gene's germline CDR1 is MDHEN and CDR2 SYDVKM. This CDR3 region has 14 residues. V dropped 8 bases and J dropped 0 bases, with 8 bases sitting between them. In DNA form, the CDR3 reads TGTGCCAGCCTTCCGGGCTCCTATAATTCACCCCTCCACTTT. This codes for CASLPGSYNSPLHF.

This clone has only a few counts. The chain carries TRBV27 and TRBJ2-7, with D possibly being TRBD2 (5 bases). The germline V and J ends were trimmed by 6 bases and 2 bases, with 17 bases remaining between them. Germline CDR1 is MNHEY and CDR2 is SMNVEV (reference sequence). The CDR3 has 15 amino acids. CDR3 nucleotides: TGTGCCAGCAGCCTATCCGTCGGGGTAGCCTACGAGCAGTACTTC. Encoded protein: CASSLSVGVAYEQYF.

The chain joins TRBV2 to TRBJ1-6; 9 bases match TRBD1. Trimming at V came to 6 bases and at J to 4 bases, leaving 4 bases not matched to a gene. The CDR3 is 15 residues long. Per the germline V gene, CDR1 is SNHLY and CDR2 is FYNNEI. The CDR3 DNA reads TGTGCCAGCAGGTCACAGGGGGCGTATAATTCACCCCTCCACTTT. It yields the protein CASRSQGAYNSPLHF.

The rearrangement uses TRBV2 and TRBJ1-5, with D perhaps TRBD1 (5 bases). Looked up from germline, CDR1 is SNHLY and CDR2 is FYNNEI. The CDR3 is made up of 14 amino acids. V was shortened by 8 bases and J by 1 base, with 12 bases between the two germline ends. The CDR3, as DNA: TGTGCCAGCGAGGCAGGGCCAAGCAATCAGCCCCAGCATTTT. Residues: CASEAGPSNQPQHF.

This chain joins TRBV9 and TRBJ1-6; no definite D call. V shed 1 base and J shed 6 bases, with 17 bases lying between them. The CDR3 has 17 amino acids. CDR1 is SGDLS and CDR2 is YYNGEE in the germline V gene. The CDR3 DNA is TGTGCCAGCAGCGTATTAGGAGACGGAGGTGTTAATTCACCCCTCCACTTT. This gives the protein CASSVLGDGGVNSPLHF.

J is TRBJ2-7 and V is TRBV6-5; 9 bases match TRBD2. With V trimmed by 7 bases and J by 3 bases, 10 bases remained unmatched. CDR1 MNHEY and CDR2 SVGAGI come from the germline V gene. The CDR3 runs to 15 residues. The DNA for the CDR3 is TGTGCCAGCACGAGGGACGGTAGCGGGGGCTACGAGCAGTACTTC. The encoded protein is CASTRDGSGGYEQYF.

The V call is TRBV3-1 (or the pseudogene TRBV3-2), the J call TRBJ1-5, with D possibly TRBD1 on 5 matching bases. V lost 3 bases, J lost 6 bases, and 9 bases lay in between. In germline, CDR1 is LGHDT, CDR2 YNNKEL (reference sequence). The CDR3 extends over 13 amino acids. The CDR3 bases are TGTGCCAGCAGCCAGCAGGGTGGTCAGCCCCAGCATTTT. Translating gives CASSQQGGQPQHF.

This chain uses TRBV29-1 with TRBJ2-5; TRBD2 matches 9 bases. Germline loops: CDR1 SQVTM, CDR2 ANQGSEA. This CDR3 contains 15 residues. The V and J ends lost 3 bases and 1 base, in that order; junction bases with no gene match: 6. The CDR3 sequence: CSVDGLAGTQETQYF. Written as DNA, the CDR3 is TGCAGCGTTGACGGGCTAGCGGGGACCCAAGAGACCCAGTACTTC.

The chain combines TRBV3-1 (or the pseudogene TRBV3-2) with TRBJ2-1; 9 positions agree with TRBD2. This CDR3 spans 16 amino acids. Per the germline V gene, CDR1 is LGHDT and CDR2 is YNNKEL (reference sequence). The V segment lost 3 bases and the J segment 9 bases; nucleotides outside the gene matches: 12. The CDR3: CASSHSPRGGVGEQFF. The CDR3 DNA reads as TGTGCCAGCAGCCACAGTCCGCGGGGGGGCGTTGGTGAGCAGTTCTTC.

The chain joins TRBV5-1 to TRBJ1-1; TRBD1 agrees at 7 bases. The trim removed 7 bases at V and 1 base at J, leaving 7 bases unmatched. Germline CDR1 reads SGHRS; CDR2 reads YFSETQ. CDR3 size: 14 residues. In DNA, the CDR3 is TGCGCCAGCCGATGGGACAGCGAGAACACTGAAGCTTTCTTT. Translating gives CASRWDSENTEAFF. Complete variable domain (other parts from reference TRBV5-1 and TRBJ1-1): KAGVTQTPRYLIKTRGQQVTLSCSPISGHRSVSWYQQTPGQGLQFLFEYFSETQRNKGNFPGRFSGRQFSNSRSEMNVSTLELGDSALYLCASRWDSENTEAFFGQGTRLTVV.